This TCR beta chain stems from a study of blood T cell repertoires in COVID-19 (dated by TCRdb to the early 2020s). A note on the overall study: Samples from collaborators originated in the United States, Italy and Spain and spanned both the acute and convalescent phases of COVID-19. The samples were drawn from the first 160 participants of the ongoing ImmuneRACE study and from more than 1,000 subjects provided by 6 global collaborators. The dataset comprised deeply sampled blood TCRbeta repertoires from subjects exposed to, actively infected with, or recovered from COVID-19. The material from the prospective study consisted of cDNA or gDNA derived from T cells, B-cell-depleted T cells, or PBMCs. HLA class I and class II types, where available, came from metadata supplied by the sample provider rather than from assay-based typing. A de-identified subject ID, COVID-19 status, age in years and sex were almost always included in the sample metadata. A freely available public database, intended as a resource for researchers studying the immune response to SARS-CoV-2, is where the repertoires were released.

Overall study outcomes, separate from this receptor: Clinical and demographic metadata were provided uncurated, with the amount varying by source and participant.

TCRbeta CDR3 regions were amplified from genomic DNA by means of the immunoSEQ Assay, a bias-controlled multiplex PCR. In the source study's methods: The number of nucleated cells in each sample was estimated from the amplification of reference gene primers within the assay. To quantify the absolute abundance of each unique TCRbeta CDR3 rearrangement, sequence reads were collapsed and filtered. For each sample, productive Simpson clonality was calculated as the square root of Simpson's diversity index across productive rearrangements. Not all clones reach the TCRdb copy of this immuneACCESS table, which keeps in-frame sequences only. Checked studies attribute under half of the gap to unresolved V genes and leave the rest unexplained. V, J and clone size are those of that table, while D and trimming were read from the DNA. A total of some 66,000 clones appear in this sample, more than 75% of them only once. The ten largest clones capture approximately 55% of the sample.

Cut back by 0 bases and 0 bases, the V and J ends lie 14 bases apart. The CDR3 sequence holds 18 residues, the cysteine and phenylalanine included. Of all the DNA, just the CDR3 is kept, 54 bases in frame from base 1. The germline V gene (reference sequence) yields PRHDT for CDR1 and FYEKMQ for CDR2. About this clone itself: Its cognate antigen has yet to be identified. Per-base qualities were not stored, and no clone one base away is much larger.

Each collaborating institution followed its own protocols to collect whole blood in K2EDTA tubes. For TCRbeta analysis, collaborators shipped samples in one of three forms: frozen whole blood, isolated PBMCs, or DNA extracted from either of those sample types. Sequenced sample: peripheral blood. The sequence was collected from a woman of 80 years or more with acute or convalescent COVID-19. This chain is built from TRBV13 and TRBJ1-4; a tentative D call is TRBD1 (5 bases match). The CDR3 region has the sequence CASSLGRGIGATNEKLFF. The nucleotide sequence reads as follows: TGTGCCAGCAGCTTAGGCCGGGGGATCGGCGCAACTAATGAAAAACTGTTTTTT.